This T cell receptor beta chain stems from a study of identical twins. The study, taken as a whole, reports: Within twin pairs, the out-of-frame alpha sequences they shared showed excess low generation probability. Invariant MAIT and iNKT cells may have partly biased zero-insertion analyses.

The authors used template switching to add a universal primer site and gave cDNA unique molecular identifiers. One entry per CDR3 protein results from TCRdb running MiXCR on the 5' RACE reads. The sample lists more than 200,000 distinct CDR3 sequences; about 14% were seen once. This clonotype showed up many times. The antigen is not known. V lost 4 bases and J 10 bases, leaving 13 bases between the germline ends. This CDR3 is 12 amino acids long. This chain joins TRBV12-3 or TRBV12-4 and TRBJ1-1; D is unclear. This receptor was taken from a woman between 18 and 29 years old in good health. The sequenced sample consisted of memory (CD45RO+) T cells sorted from blood. CDR3 coding DNA: TGTGCCAGCAGTTCCAGGACCCTCTTAGCTTTCTTT. Translation gives CASSSRTLLAFF.